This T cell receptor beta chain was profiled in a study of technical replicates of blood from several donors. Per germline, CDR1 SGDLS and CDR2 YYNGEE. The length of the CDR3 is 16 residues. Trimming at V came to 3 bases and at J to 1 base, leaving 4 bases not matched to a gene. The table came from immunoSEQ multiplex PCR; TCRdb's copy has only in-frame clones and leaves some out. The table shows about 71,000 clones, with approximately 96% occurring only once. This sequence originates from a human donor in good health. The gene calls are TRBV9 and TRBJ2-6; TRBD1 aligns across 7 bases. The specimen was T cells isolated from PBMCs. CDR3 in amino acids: CASSAGGRSGANVLTF. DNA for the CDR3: TGTGCCAGCAGCGCAGGGGGACGATCTGGGGCCAACGTCCTGACTTTC. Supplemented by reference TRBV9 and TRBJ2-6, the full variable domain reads DSGVTQTPKHLITATGQRVTLRCSPRSGDLSVYWYQQSLDQGLQFLIQYYNGEERAKGNILERFSAQQFPDLHSELNLSSLELGDSALYFCASSAGGRSGANVLTFGAGSRLTVL.